Given below is one T cell receptor beta chain in context. This specimen belongs to a study of blood T cell repertoires in COVID-19. Researchers sorted participants into cohorts using their self-reported clinical history. Only in-frame clones appear in the TCRdb table, and some are missing; sequencing was by immunoSEQ multiplex PCR. Of under 300,000 clones listed, about 90% were seen once; the top ten hold approximately 1.2%. The sequencing sample was made of PBMCs or T cells enriched from blood (not recorded which). The sequence derives from a human donor in a cohort exposed to, infected with or recovered from COVID-19 (not recorded which). The donor label of this sample is uncertain.

CDR3 coding DNA: TGTGCCAGCTCATCAGTTGGACAGAAGAACACTGAAGCTTTCTTT. The encoded protein is CASSSVGQKNTEAFF. V and J are TRBV18 and TRBJ1-1, with D tentatively TRBD1 (6 bases). The germline CDR1 and CDR2 sequences are KGHSH and LQKENI. The CDR3 sequence is 15 residues long. Trimming removed 5 bases at V and 1 base at J, with 14 bases between.